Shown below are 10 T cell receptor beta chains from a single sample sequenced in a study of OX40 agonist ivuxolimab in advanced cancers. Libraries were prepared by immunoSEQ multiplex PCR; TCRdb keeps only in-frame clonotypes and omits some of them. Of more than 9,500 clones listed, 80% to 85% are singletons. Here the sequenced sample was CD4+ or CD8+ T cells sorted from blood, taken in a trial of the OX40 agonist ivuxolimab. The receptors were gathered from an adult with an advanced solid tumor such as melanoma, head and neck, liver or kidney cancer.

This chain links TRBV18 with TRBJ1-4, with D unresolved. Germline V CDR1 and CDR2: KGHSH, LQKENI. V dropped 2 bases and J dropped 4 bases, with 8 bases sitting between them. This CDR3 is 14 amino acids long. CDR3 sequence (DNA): TGTGCCAGCTCACCATCGACCTTTAATGAAAAACTGTTTTTT. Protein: CASSPSTFNEKLFF.

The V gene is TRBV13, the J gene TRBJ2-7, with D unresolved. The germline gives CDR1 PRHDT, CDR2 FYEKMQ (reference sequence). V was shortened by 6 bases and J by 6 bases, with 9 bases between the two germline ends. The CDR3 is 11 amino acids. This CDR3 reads CASSEYGEQYF. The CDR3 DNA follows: TGTGCCAGCAGTGAATACGGCGAGCAGTACTTC.

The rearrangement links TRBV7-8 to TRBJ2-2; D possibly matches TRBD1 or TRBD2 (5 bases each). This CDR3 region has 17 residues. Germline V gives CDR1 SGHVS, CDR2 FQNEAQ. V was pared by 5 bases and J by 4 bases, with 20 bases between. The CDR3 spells CASSPHRDPSTTGELFF. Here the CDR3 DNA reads TGTGCCAGCAGCCCACACCGGGACCCATCGACCACCGGGGAGCTGTTTTTT.

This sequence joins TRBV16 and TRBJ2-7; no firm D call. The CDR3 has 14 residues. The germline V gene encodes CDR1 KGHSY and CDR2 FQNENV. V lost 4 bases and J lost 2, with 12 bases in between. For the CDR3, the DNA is TGTGCCAGCAGCCCCGGAAAATACCCCTACGAGCAGTACTTC. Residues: CASSPGKYPYEQYF.

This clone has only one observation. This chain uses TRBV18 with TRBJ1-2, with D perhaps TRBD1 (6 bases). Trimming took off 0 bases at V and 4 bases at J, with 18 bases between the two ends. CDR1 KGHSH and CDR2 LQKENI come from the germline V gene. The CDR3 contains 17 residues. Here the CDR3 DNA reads TGTGCCAGCTCACCACCGACGCCCAGGGGATTCGGCTATGGCTACACCTTC. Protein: CASSPPTPRGFGYGYTF. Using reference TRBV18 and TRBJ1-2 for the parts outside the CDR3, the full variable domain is NAGVMQNPRHLVRRRGQEARLRCSPMKGHSHVYWYRQLPEEGLKFMVYLQKENIIDESGMPKERFSAEFPKEGPSILRIQQVVRGDSAAYFCASSPPTPRGFGYGYTFGSGTRLTVV.

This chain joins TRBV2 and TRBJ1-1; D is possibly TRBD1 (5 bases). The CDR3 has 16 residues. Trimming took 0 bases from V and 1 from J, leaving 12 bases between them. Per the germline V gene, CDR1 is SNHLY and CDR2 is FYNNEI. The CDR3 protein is CASSEARRRGNTEAFF. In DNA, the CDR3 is TGTGCCAGCAGTGAAGCGCGAAGGAGGGGGAACACTGAAGCTTTCTTT.

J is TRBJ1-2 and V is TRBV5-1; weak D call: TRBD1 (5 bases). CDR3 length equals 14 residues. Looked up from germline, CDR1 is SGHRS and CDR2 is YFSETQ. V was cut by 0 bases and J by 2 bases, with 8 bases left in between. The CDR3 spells CASSLAAGNYGYTF. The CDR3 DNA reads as TGCGCCAGCAGCTTGGCCGCAGGGAACTATGGCTACACCTTC. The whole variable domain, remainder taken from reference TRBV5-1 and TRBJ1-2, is KAGVTQTPRYLIKTRGQQVTLSCSPISGHRSVSWYQQTPGQGLQFLFEYFSETQRNKGNFPGRFSGRQFSNSRSEMNVSTLELGDSALYLCASSLAAGNYGYTFGSGTRLTVV.

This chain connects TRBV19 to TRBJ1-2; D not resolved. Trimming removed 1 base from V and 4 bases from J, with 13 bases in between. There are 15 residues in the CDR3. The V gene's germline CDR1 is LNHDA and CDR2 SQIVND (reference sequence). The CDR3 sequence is CASSIVALSRYGYTF. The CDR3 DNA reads TGTGCCAGTAGTATAGTAGCCCTCTCTCGCTATGGCTACACCTTC.

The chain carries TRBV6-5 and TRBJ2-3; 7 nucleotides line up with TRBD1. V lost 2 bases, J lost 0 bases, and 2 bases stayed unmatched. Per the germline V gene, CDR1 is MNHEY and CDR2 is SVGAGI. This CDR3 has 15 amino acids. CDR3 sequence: CASSYEGASTDTQYF. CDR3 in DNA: TGTGCCAGCAGTTACGAGGGGGCTAGCACAGATACGCAGTATTTT.

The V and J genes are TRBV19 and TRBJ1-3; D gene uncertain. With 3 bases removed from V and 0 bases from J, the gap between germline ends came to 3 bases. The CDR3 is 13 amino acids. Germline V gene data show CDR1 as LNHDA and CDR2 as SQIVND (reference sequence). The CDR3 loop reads CASSISSGNTIYF. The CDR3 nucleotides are TGTGCCAGTAGTATCAGCTCTGGAAACACCATATATTTT.